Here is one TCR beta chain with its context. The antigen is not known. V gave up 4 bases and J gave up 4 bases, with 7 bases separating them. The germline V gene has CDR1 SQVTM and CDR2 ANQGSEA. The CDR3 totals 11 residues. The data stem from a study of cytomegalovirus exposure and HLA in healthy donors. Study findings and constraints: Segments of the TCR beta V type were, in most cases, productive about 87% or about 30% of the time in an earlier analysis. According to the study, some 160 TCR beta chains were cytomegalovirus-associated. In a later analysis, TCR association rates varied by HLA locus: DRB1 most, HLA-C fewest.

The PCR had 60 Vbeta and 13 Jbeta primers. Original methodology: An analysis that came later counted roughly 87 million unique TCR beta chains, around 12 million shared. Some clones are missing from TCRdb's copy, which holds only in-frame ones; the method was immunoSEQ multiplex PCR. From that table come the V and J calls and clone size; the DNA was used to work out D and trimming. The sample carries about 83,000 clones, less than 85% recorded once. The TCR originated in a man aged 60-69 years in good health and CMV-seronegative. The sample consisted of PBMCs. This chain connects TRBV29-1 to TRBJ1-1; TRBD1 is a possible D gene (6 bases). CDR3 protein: CSVGGLTEAFF. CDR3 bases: TGCAGCGTTGGGGGGCTCACTGAAGCTTTCTTT.